A single sample is the source of the 24 T cell receptor beta chains below, sequenced in a study of blood T cells in healthy people across ages. The authors ran a second PCR of 7 to 11 cycles using a sample-barcoded 5' primer and a J-beta primer mix. TCRdb re-called the 5' RACE reads with MiXCR, one entry per CDR3 protein. The sample contains some 1,500,000 distinct CDR3 sequences, roughly 43% of which appear only once. Material: blood. The receptors here all came from a woman aged 18-29 years in good health.

This clonotype was picked up a small number of times. The chain is built from TRBV12-3 or TRBV12-4 and TRBJ2-7; TRBD1 matches at 11 bases. J gave up 0 bases and V 6 bases, and 4 bases lay outside the gene matches. The CDR3 covers 15 residues. The CDR3 spells CASSIGTGGSYEQYF. The CDR3 DNA is TGTGCCAGCAGCATCGGGACAGGGGGCTCCTACGAGCAGTACTTC.

V is TRBV11-2 and J is TRBJ2-7; a possible D gene is TRBD2 (5 bases). CDR1 SGHAT and CDR2 FQNNGV come from the germline V gene. The CDR3 runs 16 residues. Trimming removed 6 bases at V and 4 bases at J, with 22 bases between. CDR3 sequence: CASRFAASGAVYEQYF. DNA of the CDR3: TGTGCCAGCAGGTTCGCAGCGAGCGGCGCGGTGTACGAGCAGTACTTC.

The V and J genes are TRBV15 and TRBJ2-2; 8 nucleotides match TRBD1. The CDR3 contains 17 residues. With 3 bases clipped from V and 2 bases from J, the junction kept 8 bases outside the gene matches. Germline CDR1 and CDR2: LNHNV and YYDKDF (reference sequence). CDR3 sequence reads: CATSRGDRPFNTGELFF. Written as DNA, the CDR3 is TGTGCCACCAGCAGGGGGGACAGGCCTTTTAACACCGGGGAGCTGTTTTTT.

This clonotype was counted ten times or more. J is TRBJ2-7 and V is TRBV29-1, with a tentative D call TRBD2 (5 bases). The CDR3 is 12 amino acids. In germline, CDR1 is SQVTM, CDR2 ANQGSEA. V was shortened by 7 bases and J by 6 bases, with 16 bases between the two germline ends. CDR3 in DNA: TGCAGCGCTGAGTCGGGGAACGGCGAGCAGTACTTC. Protein sequence: CSAESGNGEQYF.

This clonotype was counted only a few times. This chain links TRBV6-1 with TRBJ1-1; no clear D. This CDR3 region has 13 residues. V shed 8 bases and J shed 6 bases, with 16 bases lying between them. Germline CDR1 is MNHNS and CDR2 is SASEGT. CDR3: CASFGGGVAEAFF. The CDR3 coding sequence is TGTGCCAGCTTCGGAGGCGGCGTGGCTGAAGCTTTCTTT.

The chain employs TRBV25-1 and TRBJ2-1, with D unresolved. Germline loops: CDR1 MGHDK, CDR2 SYGVNS. The CDR3 runs to 12 residues. V was pared by 6 bases and J by 8 bases, with 11 bases between. The CDR3 region has the DNA TGTGCCAGCAGCTCAGCCCCCCATGAGCAGTTCTTC. This codes for CASSSAPHEQFF. Drawing the rest from reference TRBV25-1 and TRBJ2-1, the complete variable domain is EADIYQTPRYLVIGTGKKITLECSQTMGHDKMYWYQQDPGMELHLIHYSYGVNSTEKGDLSSESTVSRIRTEHFPLTLESARPSHTSQYLCASSSAPHEQFFGPGTRLTVL.

The chain is built from TRBV27 and TRBJ2-1, with TRBD1 matching over 11 bases. CDR1 is MNHEY and CDR2 is SMNVEV in the germline V gene (reference sequence). V shed 5 bases, J shed 0 bases, and the junction held 12 bases outside the gene matches. The CDR3 totals 19 residues. CDR3 DNA sequence: TGTGCCAGCAGTCCAAGGACAGGGGGCATCATGAGCTCCTACAATGAGCAGTTCTTC. This translates into CASSPRTGGIMSSYNEQFF.

The chain uses TRBV25-1 and TRBJ1-4; TRBD1 matches 7 bases. V gave up 8 bases and J gave up 7 bases; unmatched junction bases: 10. The CDR3 is made up of 14 amino acids. Looked up from germline, CDR1 is MGHDK and CDR2 is SYGVNS. The CDR3 protein is CASANRGWSEKLFF. Here the CDR3 DNA reads TGTGCCAGCGCAAACAGGGGATGGAGTGAAAAACTGTTTTTT. Full variable domain (outside the CDR3, taken from reference TRBV25-1 and TRBJ1-4): EADIYQTPRYLVIGTGKKITLECSQTMGHDKMYWYQQDPGMELHLIHYSYGVNSTEKGDLSSESTVSRIRTEHFPLTLESARPSHTSQYLCASANRGWSEKLFFGSGTQLSVL.

This clonotype was seen repeatedly, ten times or more. This chain joins TRBV7-2 and TRBJ2-3; TRBD2 matches at 8 bases. The CDR3 is 14 residues long. Losses at the gene ends were 4 bases for V and 2 bases for J; bases not matched to a gene: 2. Germline-derived CDR1 and CDR2 are SGHTA and FQGNSA. The CDR3 protein is CASSSGLATDTQYF. Written as DNA, the CDR3 is TGTGCCAGCAGCTCCGGACTAGCCACAGATACGCAGTATTTT.

This clonotype came up a few times. V usage is TRBV9 and J usage is TRBJ2-5; TRBD2 aligns across 10 bases. The CDR3 is 15 amino acids. J gave up 11 bases and V 3 bases, and 13 bases lay outside the gene matches. Germline lookup yields CDR1 SGDLS and CDR2 YYNGEE. The CDR3 here is CASSARLAGPYGQYF. The CDR3 coding sequence is TGTGCCAGCAGCGCTCGACTAGCGGGTCCCTACGGGCAGTACTTC.

The chain carries TRBV21-1 and TRBJ1-4. TRBV21-1 is noted as a pseudogene. The CDR3 contains 14 residues. The CDR3 loop reads CASSKAGEDEKLFF. Here the CDR3 DNA reads TGTGCCAGCAGCAAAGCCGGGGAGGATGAAAAACTGTTTTTT.

The sample holds a few counts of this clonotype. The J gene is TRBJ2-3, the V gene TRBV3-1, with D possibly TRBD2 on 5 matching bases. CDR3 length: 14 residues. The V end was cut by 6 bases, the J end by 6 bases, with 16 bases between. Looked up from germline, CDR1 is LGHDT and CDR2 is YNNKEL (reference sequence). The CDR3 DNA follows: TGTGCCAGCAGGGATTTGGGAGTCGGTGATACGCAGTATTTT. This encodes CASRDLGVGDTQYF.

The chain has TRBV7-9 and TRBJ2-7, with a weak D call TRBD2 (5 bases). The germline V and J ends were trimmed by 5 bases and 3 bases, with 14 bases remaining between them. Germline-derived CDR1 and CDR2 are SEHNR and FQNEAQ (reference sequence). CDR3 length: 14 residues. As DNA, the CDR3 is TGTGCCAGCAGCCCCAGCGGAAGGAACTACGAGCAGTACTTC. It translates to CASSPSGRNYEQYF. The whole variable domain, filled in from reference TRBV7-9 and TRBJ2-7, reads DTGVSQNPRHKITKRGQNVTFRCDPISEHNRLYWYRQTLGQGPEFLTYFQNEAQLEKSRLLSDRFSAERPKGSFSTLEIQRTEQGDSAMYLCASSPSGRNYEQYFGPGTRLTVT.

This clonotype has only a few counts. The chain recombines TRBV12-3 or TRBV12-4 with TRBJ2-1; D perhaps matches TRBD1 (5 bases). The CDR3 is 15 residues long. Trimming left V 0 bases short and J 5 bases short, with 11 bases between. The CDR3 sequence: CASSLAPGLNNEQFF. For the CDR3, the DNA is TGTGCCAGCAGTTTAGCACCAGGGCTCAACAATGAGCAGTTCTTC.

The chain joins TRBV7-9 to TRBJ1-1, with 8 bases identical to TRBD1. With 3 bases clipped from V and 1 base from J, the junction kept 4 bases outside the gene matches. CDR3 length equals 15 residues. Germline V gene sequence: CDR1 SEHNR, CDR2 FQNEAQ (reference sequence). DNA of the CDR3: TGTGCCAGCAGCTTGGTACAGGGGGAGAACACTGAAGCTTTCTTT. It is translated as CASSLVQGENTEAFF.

This clonotype was picked up a small number of times. DNA of the CDR3: TGCAGCGTTGATTTGGGGCGAGGGCTGAGCTCCTACAATGAGCAGTTCTTC. It yields the protein CSVDLGRGLSSYNEQFF. The V and J genes are TRBV29-1 and TRBJ2-1, with D possibly called TRBD1 or TRBD2 (5 bases each). The CDR3 extends over 17 amino acids. Trimming stripped 3 bases from V and 0 bases from J, with 18 bases between. Looked up from germline, CDR1 is SQVTM and CDR2 is ANQGSEA.

The sample holds a few counts of this clonotype. This chain links TRBV12-3 or TRBV12-4 with TRBJ2-3, with D perhaps matching TRBD1 or TRBD2 (5 bases each). This CDR3 has 15 residues. V lost 7 bases, J lost 3 bases, and 17 bases lay in between. Written as DNA, the CDR3 is TGTGCCAGCACCCTGGGGCTAGCTGAGACAGATACGCAGTATTTT. As protein: CASTLGLAETDTQYF.

The rearrangement uses TRBV19 and TRBJ2-3, with D tentatively TRBD1 (6 bases). This CDR3 contains 16 residues. CDR1 and CDR2 from the germline V gene are LNHDA and SQIVND (reference sequence). Deletions cut 5 bases from V and 4 bases from J, with 19 bases between. CDR3 amino acids: CASSRGVNRVSDTQYF. For the CDR3, the DNA is TGTGCCAGTAGTCGGGGTGTGAACAGGGTTTCAGATACGCAGTATTTT.

CDR3 bases: TGTGCCAGCAGTGGTTTCGACAGGGAGACTGAAGCTTTCTTT. It specifies CASSGFDRETEAFF. The chain carries TRBV25-1 and TRBJ1-1, with TRBD1 identical over 7 bases. Germline assignment: CDR1 MGHDK and CDR2 SYGVNS. The length of the CDR3 is 14 residues. With V trimmed by 4 bases and J by 5 bases, 7 bases remained unmatched.

The chain couples TRBV20-1 to TRBJ2-7, with TRBD1 matching 8 bases. This CDR3 contains 14 residues. V was pared by 3 bases and J by 2 bases, with 6 bases of the junction left unmatched. Germline V lookup: CDR1 DFQATT, CDR2 SNEGSKA (reference sequence). The CDR3 nucleotides read TGCAGTGCTAGGTCAGGACAGGGCGCCTACGAGCAGTACTTC. Its protein is CSARSGQGAYEQYF.

V is TRBV12-3 or TRBV12-4 and J is TRBJ1-6; TRBD1 might be the D (5 bases). This CDR3 has 16 amino acids. V lost 3 bases to trimming and J lost 4 bases, with 13 bases between them. CDR3 region: CASSFRGTIYNSPLHF. The CDR3 DNA sequence: TGTGCCAGCAGTTTCCGGGGGACTATTTATAATTCACCCCTCCACTTT.

The genes are TRBV11-2 and TRBJ2-3; D is unclear. Trimming shortened V by 3 bases and J by 6 bases, and 10 bases separated the two germline ends. The CDR3 runs 13 residues. Germline V gene lookup returns CDR1 SGHAT and CDR2 FQNNGV. CDR3 sequence (DNA): TGTGCCAGCAGCTTGCGGCGGTTGGATACGCAGTATTTT. This translates into CASSLRRLDTQYF.

V gene TRBV7-8 combines with J gene TRBJ2-5; no clear D. The CDR3 is 15 residues long. CDR1 and CDR2 (germline): SGHVS, FQNEAQ. Trimming removed 5 bases from V and 1 base from J, with 14 bases in between. The CDR3 sequence is CASSLLEQPQETQYF. CDR3 in DNA: TGTGCCAGCAGCCTCCTCGAACAGCCCCAAGAGACCCAGTACTTC.

This clonotype has only one observation. The junction shows a germline mismatch at one end, possibly a read error. The rearrangement joins TRBV29-1 to TRBJ2-7; 13 bases fit TRBD2. The CDR3 loop spans 13 amino acids. Germline CDR1 and CDR2: SQVTM and ANQGSEA. DNA for the CDR3: TGCAGCGTGGGGACTAGCGGGATCAATGAGCGGTACTTC. Protein sequence: CSVGTSGINERYF.